These T cell receptor beta chains were read from a single sample in a study of technical replicates of blood from a handful of donors. The repertoire was sequenced with immunoSEQ multiplex PCR; TCRdb's copy has only in-frame clones and lacks some. Of around 100,000 clones in the sample, roughly 94% were seen once. The source material was T cells isolated from PBMCs. The origin of the receptors is a human donor in good health. The conserved cysteine and the conserved F or W are not part of the CDR3 here. The order of the fields is clone size, D gene, V gene, J gene, CDR3 protein. D genes are given only for firm matches. A clone size is listed for some rows: how often the clone was seen (once, few, many), or a class if it is expanded.

abundance: -
d_gene: -
v_gene: TRBV18
j_gene: TRBJ2-3
CDR3aa: ASSLPVVDTQY

abundance: -
d_gene: TRBD2
v_gene: TRBV7-9
j_gene: TRBJ2-7
CDR3aa: ASSSASGSLTMYEQY

abundance: once
d_gene: -
v_gene: TRBV19
j_gene: TRBJ2-2
CDR3aa: ASSPQWHTGELF

abundance: once
d_gene: TRBD1
v_gene: TRBV7-2
j_gene: TRBJ1-2
CDR3aa: ASSLDFRTGQGYT

abundance: -
d_gene: TRBD1
v_gene: TRBV30
j_gene: TRBJ1-1
CDR3aa: AWSGGGYTEAF

abundance: -
d_gene: -
v_gene: TRBV9
j_gene: TRBJ1-2
CDR3aa: ASSGLRTGEYGYT

abundance: -
d_gene: TRBD1
v_gene: TRBV5-4
j_gene: TRBJ2-2
CDR3aa: ASSPRGTGGTGELF

abundance: -
d_gene: TRBD1
v_gene: TRBV2
j_gene: TRBJ1-4
CDR3aa: ASGGQWEKLF

abundance: -
d_gene: -
v_gene: TRBV28
j_gene: TRBJ2-3
CDR3aa: ASSPPRILADTQY

abundance: -
d_gene: TRBD2
v_gene: TRBV10-2
j_gene: TRBJ2-3
CDR3aa: ASSTSGTTDTQY

abundance: -
d_gene: TRBD2
v_gene: TRBV7-9
j_gene: TRBJ2-3
CDR3aa: ASSYSPGTSTSRDTQY

abundance: -
d_gene: -
v_gene: TRBV4-1
j_gene: TRBJ2-7
CDR3aa: ASSQAGKDVNYEQY

abundance: once
d_gene: TRBD1
v_gene: TRBV7-3
j_gene: TRBJ2-2
CDR3aa: ASSPRQGGFGELF

abundance: few
d_gene: TRBD2
v_gene: TRBV5-4
j_gene: TRBJ2-3
CDR3aa: ASSLRTSGTDTQY

abundance: -
d_gene: -
v_gene: TRBV5-1
j_gene: TRBJ1-2
CDR3aa: ASSLGAGEHGYT

abundance: -
d_gene: TRBD2
v_gene: TRBV7-3
j_gene: TRBJ2-5
CDR3aa: ASSLRGLAGGAGETQY

abundance: -
d_gene: TRBD2
v_gene: TRBV28
j_gene: TRBJ2-6
CDR3aa: ASTREGAGANVLT

abundance: -
d_gene: -
v_gene: TRBV28
j_gene: TRBJ1-1
CDR3aa: AVRGGSEAF

abundance: -
d_gene: -
v_gene: TRBV11-2
j_gene: TRBJ2-7
CDR3aa: ASSLEGRNSYEQY

abundance: -
d_gene: -
v_gene: TRBV2
j_gene: TRBJ1-5
CDR3aa: ASSEVIQERNQPQH

abundance: -
d_gene: TRBD1
v_gene: TRBV2
j_gene: TRBJ1-5
CDR3aa: ASTSEDRALGNQPQH

abundance: once
d_gene: -
v_gene: TRBV6-1
j_gene: TRBJ2-3
CDR3aa: ASRRGKDTQY

abundance: -
d_gene: -
v_gene: TRBV27
j_gene: TRBJ2-1
CDR3aa: ASSRFAGLDEQF

abundance: -
d_gene: TRBD2
v_gene: TRBV19
j_gene: TRBJ2-7
CDR3aa: ASQRLGGNYEQY

abundance: -
d_gene: TRBD2
v_gene: TRBV9
j_gene: TRBJ2-3
CDR3aa: ASSVGGRTDTQY

abundance: many
d_gene: -
v_gene: TRBV5-4
j_gene: TRBJ1-2
CDR3aa: ASSIYGLDSSFYGYT

abundance: -
d_gene: TRBD1
v_gene: TRBV2
j_gene: TRBJ1-1
CDR3aa: ASSGTGGVEAF

abundance: -
d_gene: -
v_gene: TRBV19
j_gene: TRBJ2-2
CDR3aa: ASKGGLDGELF

abundance: -
d_gene: -
v_gene: TRBV21-1
j_gene: TRBJ2-1
CDR3aa: ARQQTGGNEQF

abundance: -
d_gene: TRBD2
v_gene: TRBV7-3
j_gene: TRBJ2-1
CDR3aa: ASSLLAGGNEQF

abundance: -
d_gene: TRBD2
v_gene: TRBV29-1
j_gene: TRBJ2-3
CDR3aa: SALSGRDSTDTQY

abundance: once
d_gene: -
v_gene: TRBV6-5
j_gene: TRBJ2-1
CDR3aa: ASSFQESSYNEQF

abundance: -
d_gene: TRBD2
v_gene: TRBV7-2
j_gene: TRBJ2-7
CDR3aa: ASSGASGRSSEQY

abundance: -
d_gene: -
v_gene: TRBV30
j_gene: TRBJ1-1
CDR3aa: AWMLGRTEAF

abundance: -
d_gene: -
v_gene: TRBV2
j_gene: TRBJ2-3
CDR3aa: ATSGSGTDTQY

abundance: -
d_gene: -
v_gene: TRBV28
j_gene: TRBJ2-2
CDR3aa: ASSLTTVGTGELF

abundance: -
d_gene: TRBD1
v_gene: TRBV18
j_gene: TRBJ2-2
CDR3aa: ASSPAIRGQLTGELF

abundance: -
d_gene: -
v_gene: TRBV30
j_gene: TRBJ1-5
CDR3aa: AWGRGRGNQPQH

abundance: -
d_gene: TRBD2
v_gene: TRBV11-2
j_gene: TRBJ2-7
CDR3aa: ASSFVSGGYEQY

abundance: -
d_gene: TRBD1
v_gene: TRBV6-1
j_gene: TRBJ2-1
CDR3aa: ASDRGQGNEQF

abundance: -
d_gene: TRBD1
v_gene: TRBV25-1
j_gene: TRBJ2-3
CDR3aa: ASSGIRGQGWGTDTQY

abundance: -
d_gene: TRBD2
v_gene: TRBV28
j_gene: TRBJ2-1
CDR3aa: ATSSGSYVGEQF

abundance: few
d_gene: -
v_gene: TRBV4-2
j_gene: TRBJ1-1
CDR3aa: ASSQVEGDSTEAF

abundance: -
d_gene: TRBD2
v_gene: TRBV7-8
j_gene: TRBJ2-3
CDR3aa: ASSVSGVSTDTQY

abundance: -
d_gene: -
v_gene: TRBV5-1
j_gene: TRBJ1-3
CDR3aa: ASSLASTGSGNTIY

abundance: -
d_gene: TRBD1
v_gene: TRBV27
j_gene: TRBJ1-1
CDR3aa: ASSFGNRGNTEAF

abundance: -
d_gene: TRBD1
v_gene: TRBV7-9
j_gene: TRBJ1-4
CDR3aa: ASSWTGVDEKLF

abundance: -
d_gene: -
v_gene: TRBV6-5
j_gene: TRBJ2-7
CDR3aa: ASSYSRTYEQY

abundance: -
d_gene: -
v_gene: TRBV30
j_gene: TRBJ2-7
CDR3aa: AWSRSYEQY